The entry below gives a single T cell receptor (beta chain) sequence along with its context. Its antigen is still unknown. Nothing much larger sits one base from this clone, and base qualities are not available. The data were taken from a study of T cells after yellow fever vaccination (dated by TCRdb to about 2019). With respect to the entire study: Libraries from fractions with low cell numbers were prepared with the SMART-Seq v4 Ultra Low Input RNA kit. Bulk TCR alpha and beta repertoires were sequenced longitudinally to track T-cell clones before and after primary and booster YFV17D yellow fever vaccination. The cohort comprised two healthy male donors, one aged 18 to 30 and one aged 30 to 40 years. Blood was collected at multiple timepoints before and after primary and secondary immunization, and bulk PBMC replicates and cell subsets were isolated.

Sequences KGHDR (CDR1) and SFDVKD (CDR2) are obtained from the germline V gene. The cysteine opens and the phenylalanine closes a CDR3 of 16 amino acids. CDR3 DNA only is kept here, 48 bases in frame from base 1. At the junction V is shortened by 3 bases and J by 4 bases, with 17 bases in between. TCR cDNA was synthesized by 5'RACE template switching, which introduced a universal primer site and unique molecular identifiers. Priming of cDNA synthesis was performed from both the TCR alpha and TCR beta constant segments. Two PCR steps were used to amplify libraries, with sample barcodes and sequencing adapters being added in the second step. Libraries were sequenced on Illumina HiSeq 2500 (2x100 bp) or NovaSeq (2x150 bp). The authors' analysis ran thus. Demultiplexing of reads and collapsing into UMI consensus sequences were performed with MIGEC, and V(D)J alignment was carried out with MiXCR. Vaccine-responding clonotypes were identified with edgeR using replicate PBMC samples, with FDR below 0.01 and a log2 fold change above 5 up to day 15 being required. Bulk clonotypes were assigned CD4 or CD8 identity according to which sequenced CD4 or CD8 repertoire held them at higher abundance. Using fastp trimming at Q25 and MiXCR clonotype assembly, TCRdb reanalyzed the public sequencing data and kept in-frame beta chains. When rows share a CDR3 protein, they turn into one entry using the most common DNA and genes. The V and J calls, along with clone size, are taken from TCRdb and not from the paper's own processing. The sample table lists some 400,000 distinct CDR3 sequences, about 6% of them with a count of one. The ten biggest clones cover 15% of the sample.

This specimen's treatment or condition label, per the study, means: live attenuated yellow fever vaccine strain. At each blood-draw timepoint, two biological replicates of bulk PBMCs were obtained. PBMCs were isolated from peripheral blood using a standard Ficoll-Paque protocol. TriZol was used to extract RNA from bulk PBMCs, from CD4 and CD8 fractions, and from dextramer-positive and dextramer-negative fractions. Study-wide findings and limitations: Compared with the primary T-cell response, the secondary T-cell response was weaker but faster, peaking on day 5 rather than day 15. A small fraction of clonotypes showed up in both the CD4 and CD8 compartments, probably as a result of convergent recombination. Because only a couple of donors were included in the study, the extent to which the findings can be generalized is limited. Most clones expanded after primary vaccination (about 95% of CD4 and around nine tenths of CD8) were re-detected after the booster, suggesting that broad memory maintenance occurred. FACS-sorted repertoires could contain abundant contaminating clonotypes from the bulk population, so computational filtering was required.

The source was PBMCs, collected 5 days after the yellow fever booster vaccination. The sequence is built from TRBV24-1 and TRBJ1-1; too little of a D gene remains to name it. This sequence was found in a man younger than 40 who received the YFV17D yellow fever vaccine. DNA sequence: TGTGCCACCAGTGATACCACAGCAGCTGGGCGCACTGAAGCTTTCTTT. The resulting protein is CATSDTTAAGRTEAFF.